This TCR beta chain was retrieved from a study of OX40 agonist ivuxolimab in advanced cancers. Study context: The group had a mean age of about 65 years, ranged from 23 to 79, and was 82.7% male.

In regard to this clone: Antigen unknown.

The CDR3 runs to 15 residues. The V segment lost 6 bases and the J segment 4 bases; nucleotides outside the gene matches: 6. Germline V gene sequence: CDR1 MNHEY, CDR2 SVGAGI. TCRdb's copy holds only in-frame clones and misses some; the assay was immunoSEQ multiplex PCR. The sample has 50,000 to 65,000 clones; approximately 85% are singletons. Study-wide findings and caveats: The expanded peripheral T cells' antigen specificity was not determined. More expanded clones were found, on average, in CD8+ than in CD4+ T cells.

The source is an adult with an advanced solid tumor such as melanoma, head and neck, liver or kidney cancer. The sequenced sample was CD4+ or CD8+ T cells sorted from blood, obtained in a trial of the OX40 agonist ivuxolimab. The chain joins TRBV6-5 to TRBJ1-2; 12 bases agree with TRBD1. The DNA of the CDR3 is TGTGCCAGCAGCCCCGGGACAGGGGGCGTCTATGGCTACACCTTC. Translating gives CASSPGTGGVYGYTF.